This is a list of T cell receptor beta chains from one sample in a study of blood T cell repertoires in COVID-19. TCRdb's copy holds only in-frame clones and misses some; the assay was immunoSEQ multiplex PCR. The data contain about 60,000 clones, roughly 76% of them singletons. Sample: peripheral blood. The origin of the receptors is a man over 45 with active or convalescent COVID-19. CDR3s include the opening cysteine and the closing phenylalanine or tryptophan. D genes are given only for firm matches. The listing skips clone size in some rows; elsewhere it reads once, few, many or a size class.

abundance	len	v_gene	j_gene	d_gene	CDR3nt	CDR3aa
.	18	TRBV27	TRBJ2-1	TRBD2	TGTGCCAGCACCCCCGGGACTAGCAGGATGCGCTCCTACAATGAGCAGTTCTTC	CASTPGTSRMRSYNEQFF
.	13	TRBV12-3/TRBV12-4	TRBJ2-1	.	TGTGCCAGCACCTGGACATCCTACAATGAGCAGTTCTTC	CASTWTSYNEQFF
.	17	TRBV27	TRBJ2-2	.	TGTGCCAGCAGTTTTTCTGTCAACCGGGGGGCCACCGGGGAGCTGTTTTTT	CASSFSVNRGATGELFF
.	15	TRBV3-1/TRBV3-2	TRBJ2-1	.	TGTGCCAGCAGCCAGCGGCGGGATAGGTACAATGAGCAGTTCTTC	CASSQRRDRYNEQFF
.	17	TRBV15	TRBJ1-3	.	TGTGCCACCAGCAGAGGGGGGAGCGGGGAAACTGGAAACACCATATATTTT	CATSRGGSGETGNTIYF
few	19	TRBV7-3	TRBJ1-1	TRBD1	TGTGCCAGCAGCTCCATTGGGGGCCCGGACAGGGGAATGAACACTGAAGCTTTCTTT	CASSSIGGPDRGMNTEAFF
.	13	TRBV19	TRBJ1-3	.	TGTGCCAGTATCAGGGCCGGAGGAAACACCATATATTTT	CASIRAGGNTIYF
few	17	TRBV5-5	TRBJ2-1	TRBD2	TGTGCCAGCAGCTTAGACCCGGGACTAGCTCTCTTCCGGGAGCAGTTCTTC	CASSLDPGLALFREQFF
few	16	TRBV7-2	TRBJ1-2	.	TGTGCCAGCAGCTTAGGCGGCCACGAGCGCCACTATGGCTACACCTTC	CASSLGGHERHYGYTF
.	13	TRBV18	TRBJ1-4	.	TGTGCCAGTCGCTCGGCAACTAATGAAAAACTGTTTTTT	CASRSATNEKLFF
.	16	TRBV7-9	TRBJ2-3	TRBD2	TGTGCCAGCAGCCGTGGGACTAGCGGGCCCCTGGATACGCAGTATTTT	CASSRGTSGPLDTQYF
.	13	TRBV2	TRBJ2-1	.	TGTGCCAGCAGTGACCCGATAGAGAATGAGCAGTTCTTC	CASSDPIENEQFF
.	15	TRBV24-1	TRBJ2-5	TRBD2	TGTGCCACCAGTGATTTCACTAGCGGGCGAGAGACCCAGTACTTC	CATSDFTSGRETQYF
.	14	TRBV5-1	TRBJ1-1	.	TGCGCCAGCAGCTTCAGGGAGGGAAACACTGAAGCTTTCTTT	CASSFREGNTEAFF
.	17	TRBV5-6	TRBJ1-1	.	TGTGCCAGCAGCTTCGGGCAGGGGTCTTGGGCGGGCACTGAAGCTTTCTTT	CASSFGQGSWAGTEAFF
once	14	TRBV29-1	TRBJ2-1	TRBD2	TGCAGCGTTTCGGGACTAGCGGTGAACAATGAGCAGTTCTTC	CSVSGLAVNNEQFF
.	13	TRBV29-1	TRBJ1-2	TRBD1	TGCAGCGTCGGACAGGGGGCGAATAGAGGCTACACCTTC	CSVGQGANRGYTF
once	14	TRBV3-1/TRBV3-2	TRBJ2-7	.	TGTGCCAGCAGCCAAGGAGCTGGGGGGTACGAGCAGTACTTC	CASSQGAGGYEQYF
.	13	TRBV19	TRBJ2-1	TRBD2	TGTGCCAGTACCTCGCGGGAGGTGAATGAGCAGTTCTTC	CASTSREVNEQFF
once	15	TRBV11-3	TRBJ2-1	TRBD2	TGTGCCAGCAGCTCATTGTCTAGCGGGAACAGTGAGCAGTTCTTC	CASSSLSSGNSEQFF
.	14	TRBV6-5	TRBJ2-3	TRBD2	TGTGCCAGCAGAATAGCGGGGAGCACAGATACGCAGTATTTT	CASRIAGSTDTQYF
few	14	TRBV19	TRBJ1-3	.	TGTGCCAGTAGTAAACAGGGATCTGGAAACACCATATATTTT	CASSKQGSGNTIYF
.	13	TRBV5-5	TRBJ1-2	TRBD1	TGTGCCAGCAGCCAGACAGGGAGGTATGGCTACACCTTC	CASSQTGRYGYTF
.	13	TRBV3-1/TRBV3-2	TRBJ1-5	.	TGTGCCAGCAGCCAATCGGGTAATCAGCCCCAGCATTTT	CASSQSGNQPQHF
.	14	TRBV6-5	TRBJ1-6	.	TGTGCCAGCAGTCCGGACATTGGTACTTCACCCCTCCACTTT	CASSPDIGTSPLHF
.	12	TRBV5-4	TRBJ2-4	.	TGTGCCAGCAGCTTTAACTCGGACATTCAGTACTTC	CASSFNSDIQYF
.	13	TRBV6-4	TRBJ2-7	.	TGTGCCTTGGGGCAGGGTGACTCCTACGAGCAGTACTTC	CALGQGDSYEQYF
.	15	TRBV11-2	TRBJ2-7	.	TGTGCCAGCAGCCGAGGCTCAGGAGGGGTTCCCGAGCAGTACTTC	CASSRGSGGVPEQYF
.	13	TRBV6-1	TRBJ2-7	.	TGTGCCAGCAGTATCGGGAGTGCCGACGAGCAGTACTTC	CASSIGSADEQYF
.	12	TRBV6-5	TRBJ2-2	.	TGTGCCAGCAGTTTCCCTTTCGGGGAGCTGTTTTTT	CASSFPFGELFF
few	15	TRBV5-1	TRBJ2-1	TRBD1	TGCGCCAGCAGCTTGGCTCAGGGGGCCAACAATGAGCAGTTCTTC	CASSLAQGANNEQFF
once	13	TRBV6-5	TRBJ2-1	.	TGTGCCAGCAGTTATGGCGGCGGTAATGAGCAGTTCTTC	CASSYGGGNEQFF
.	14	TRBV30	TRBJ2-6	.	TGTGCCTGGAGCCTAGGGGATGGGGCCAACGTCCTGACTTTC	CAWSLGDGANVLTF
.	15	TRBV15	TRBJ2-1	TRBD2	TGTGCCACCAGCAGACAGACTAGCGGATACAATGAGCAGTTCTTC	CATSRQTSGYNEQFF
.	13	TRBV6-5	TRBJ2-1	.	.	CASRFGPGTAFFF
.	11	TRBV11-3	TRBJ2-1	.	TGTGCCAGCAGCTCCGGACAGCAGCAGTTCTTC	CASSSGQQQFF
.	14	TRBV30	TRBJ1-5	TRBD1	TGTGCCTGGAGTGTAGGGGCGACAGGGAGGTCCCAGCATTTT	CAWSVGATGRSQHF
once	16	TRBV5-4	TRBJ2-3	.	TGTGCCAGCAGCTTATTCGAGAACAGGGGCACAGATACGCAGTATTTT	CASSLFENRGTDTQYF
few	14	TRBV10-3	TRBJ1-6	TRBD1	TGTGCCATCAGTCAGACAGGGGGCGACTCACCCCTCCACTTT	CAISQTGGDSPLHF
once	15	TRBV6-5	TRBJ2-7	.	TGTGCCAGCAGTTACTCGTACCGGGAGACCTACGAGCAGTACTTC	CASSYSYRETYEQYF
few	13	TRBV4-2	TRBJ1-5	.	TGTGCCAGCAGTCTTACCAGTGATCAGCCCCAGCATTTT	CASSLTSDQPQHF
.	15	TRBV19	TRBJ1-5	TRBD1	TGTGCCAGTAGTGATGGACAGGGGGGTAATCAGCCCCAGCATTTT	CASSDGQGGNQPQHF
.	20	TRBV9	TRBJ1-1	.	TGTGCCAGCAGCGTGGATTCATTTGCTCCCAGGGCGGGGGGTAACACTGAAGCTTTCTTT	CASSVDSFAPRAGGNTEAFF